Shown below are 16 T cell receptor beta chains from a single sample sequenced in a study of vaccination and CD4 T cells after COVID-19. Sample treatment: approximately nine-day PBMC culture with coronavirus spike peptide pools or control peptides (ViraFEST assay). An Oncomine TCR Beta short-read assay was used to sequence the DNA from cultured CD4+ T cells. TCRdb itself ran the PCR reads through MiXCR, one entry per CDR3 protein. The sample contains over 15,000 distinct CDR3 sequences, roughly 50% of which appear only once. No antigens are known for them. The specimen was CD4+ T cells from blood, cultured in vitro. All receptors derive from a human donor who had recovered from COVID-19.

The CDR3 region is CASSLGNSRRTDTQYF. The CDR3, as DNA: TGTGCCAGCAGCTTAGGGAATAGCCGGAGAACAGATACGCAGTATTTT. The chain carries TRBV7-6 and TRBJ2-3, with unresolved D. The CDR3 is 16 amino acids. Germline V gene sequence: CDR1 SGHVS, CDR2 FNYEAQ. V dropped 1 base and J dropped 3 bases, with 14 bases sitting between them.

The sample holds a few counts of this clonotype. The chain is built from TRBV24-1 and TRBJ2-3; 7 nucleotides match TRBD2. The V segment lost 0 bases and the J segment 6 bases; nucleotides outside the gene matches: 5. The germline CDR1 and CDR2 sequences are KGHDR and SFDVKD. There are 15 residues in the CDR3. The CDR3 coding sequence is TGTGCCACCAGTGATTTGATGGCGGGAGTGGATACGCAGTATTTT. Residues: CATSDLMAGVDTQYF.

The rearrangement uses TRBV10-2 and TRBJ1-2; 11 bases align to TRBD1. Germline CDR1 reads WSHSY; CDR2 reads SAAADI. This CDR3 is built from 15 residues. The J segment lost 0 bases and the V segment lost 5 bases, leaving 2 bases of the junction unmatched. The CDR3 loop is CASSKDRGPNYGYTF. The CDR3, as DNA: TGCGCCAGCAGTAAGGACAGGGGGCCTAACTATGGCTACACCTTC.

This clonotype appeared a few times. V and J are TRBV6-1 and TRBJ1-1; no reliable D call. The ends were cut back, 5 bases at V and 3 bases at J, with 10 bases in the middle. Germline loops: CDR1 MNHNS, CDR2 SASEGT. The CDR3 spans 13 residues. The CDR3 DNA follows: TGTGCCAGCAGTCCCCGTAGGGACACTGAAGCTTTCTTT. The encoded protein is CASSPRRDTEAFF.

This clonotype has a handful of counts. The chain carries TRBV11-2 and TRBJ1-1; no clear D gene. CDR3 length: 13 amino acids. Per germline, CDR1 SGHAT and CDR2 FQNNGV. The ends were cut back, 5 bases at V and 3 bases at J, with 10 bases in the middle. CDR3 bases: TGTGCCAGCAGCCTCCAGGTTGACACTGAAGCTTTCTTT. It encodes CASSLQVDTEAFF. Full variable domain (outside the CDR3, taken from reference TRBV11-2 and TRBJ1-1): EAGVAQSPRYKIIEKRQSVAFWCNPISGHATLYWYQQILGQGPKLLIQFQNNGVVDDSQLPKDRFSAERLKGVDSTLKIQPAKLEDSAVYLCASSLQVDTEAFFGQGTRLTVV.

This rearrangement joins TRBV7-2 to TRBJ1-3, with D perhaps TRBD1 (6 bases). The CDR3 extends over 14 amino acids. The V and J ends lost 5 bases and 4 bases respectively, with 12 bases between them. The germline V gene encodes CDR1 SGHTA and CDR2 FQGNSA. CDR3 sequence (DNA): TGTGCCAGCAGCCCTCGAGGACAGGGAAACACCATATATTTT. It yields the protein CASSPRGQGNTIYF.

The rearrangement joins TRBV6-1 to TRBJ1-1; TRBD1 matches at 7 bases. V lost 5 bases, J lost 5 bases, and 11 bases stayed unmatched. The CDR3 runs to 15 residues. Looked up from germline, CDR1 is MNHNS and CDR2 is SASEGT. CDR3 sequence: CASSQTGARGTEAFF. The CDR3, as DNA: TGTGCCAGCAGTCAAACAGGGGCGCGAGGAACTGAAGCTTTCTTT.

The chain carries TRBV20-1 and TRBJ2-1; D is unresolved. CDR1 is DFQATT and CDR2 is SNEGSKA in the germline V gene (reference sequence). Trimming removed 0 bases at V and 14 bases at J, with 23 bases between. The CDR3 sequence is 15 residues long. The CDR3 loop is CSARDLPEKRDAEFF. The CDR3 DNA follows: TGCAGTGCTAGAGATCTCCCTGAAAAGCGAGATGCAGAGTTCTTC.

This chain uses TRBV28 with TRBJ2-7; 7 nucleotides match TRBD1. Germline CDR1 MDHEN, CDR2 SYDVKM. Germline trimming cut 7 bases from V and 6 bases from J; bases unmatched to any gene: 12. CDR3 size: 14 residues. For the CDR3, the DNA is TGTGCCAGCAAAATTGGGACAGAGGCTCGCGAGCAGTACTTC. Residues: CASKIGTEAREQYF. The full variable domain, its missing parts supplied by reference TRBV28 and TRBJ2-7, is DVKVTQSSRYLVKRTGEKVFLECVQDMDHENMFWYRQDPGLGLRLIYFSYDVKMKEKGDIPEGYSVSREKKERFSLILESASTNQTSMYLCASKIGTEAREQYFGPGTRLTVT.

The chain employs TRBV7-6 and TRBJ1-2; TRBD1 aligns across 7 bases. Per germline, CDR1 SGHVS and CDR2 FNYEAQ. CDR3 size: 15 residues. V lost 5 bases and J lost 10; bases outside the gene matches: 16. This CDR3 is CASSRQTGAGGIYTF. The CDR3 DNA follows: TGTGCCAGCAGCCGACAAACAGGGGCGGGTGGGATCTACACCTTC.

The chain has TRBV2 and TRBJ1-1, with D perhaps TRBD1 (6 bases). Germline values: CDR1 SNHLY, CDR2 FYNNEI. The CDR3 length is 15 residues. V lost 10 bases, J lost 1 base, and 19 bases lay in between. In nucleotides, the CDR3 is TGTGCCATCTCAAAGGCGGGGGCTGGGAACACTGAAGCTTTCTTT. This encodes CAISKAGAGNTEAFF.

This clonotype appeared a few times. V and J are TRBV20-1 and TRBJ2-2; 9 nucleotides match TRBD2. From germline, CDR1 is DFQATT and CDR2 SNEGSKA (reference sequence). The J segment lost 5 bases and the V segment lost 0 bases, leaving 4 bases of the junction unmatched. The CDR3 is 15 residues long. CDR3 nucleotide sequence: TGCAGTGCTAGAGACGGCGGGAGGGTGACCGGGGAGCTGTTTTTT. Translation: CSARDGGRVTGELFF.

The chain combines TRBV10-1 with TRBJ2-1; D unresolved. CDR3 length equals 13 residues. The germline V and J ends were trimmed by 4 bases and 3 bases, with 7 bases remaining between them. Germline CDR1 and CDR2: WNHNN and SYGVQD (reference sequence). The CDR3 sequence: CASSGSHYNEQFF. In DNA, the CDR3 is TGCGCCAGCAGTGGGTCACACTACAATGAGCAGTTCTTC.

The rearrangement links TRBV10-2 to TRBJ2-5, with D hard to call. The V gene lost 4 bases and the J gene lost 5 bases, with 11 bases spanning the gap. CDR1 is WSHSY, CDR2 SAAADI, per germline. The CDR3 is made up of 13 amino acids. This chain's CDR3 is CASSVGSVETQYF. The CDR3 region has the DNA TGCGCCAGCAGTGTGGGTTCTGTGGAGACCCAGTACTTC.

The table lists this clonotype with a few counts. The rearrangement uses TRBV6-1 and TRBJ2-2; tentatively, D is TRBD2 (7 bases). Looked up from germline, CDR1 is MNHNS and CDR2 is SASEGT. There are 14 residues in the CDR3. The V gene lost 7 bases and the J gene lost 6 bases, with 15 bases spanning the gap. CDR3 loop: CASISRGGAGELFF. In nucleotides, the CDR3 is TGTGCCAGCATTTCAAGAGGGGGGGCCGGGGAGCTGTTTTTT.

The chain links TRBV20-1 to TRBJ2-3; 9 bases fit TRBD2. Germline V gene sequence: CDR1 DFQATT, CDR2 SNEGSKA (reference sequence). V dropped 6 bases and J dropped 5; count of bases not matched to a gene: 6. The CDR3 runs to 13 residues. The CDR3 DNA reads TGCAGTGCCGTAGCGGGAGTTGGAGATACGCAGTATTTT. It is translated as CSAVAGVGDTQYF.